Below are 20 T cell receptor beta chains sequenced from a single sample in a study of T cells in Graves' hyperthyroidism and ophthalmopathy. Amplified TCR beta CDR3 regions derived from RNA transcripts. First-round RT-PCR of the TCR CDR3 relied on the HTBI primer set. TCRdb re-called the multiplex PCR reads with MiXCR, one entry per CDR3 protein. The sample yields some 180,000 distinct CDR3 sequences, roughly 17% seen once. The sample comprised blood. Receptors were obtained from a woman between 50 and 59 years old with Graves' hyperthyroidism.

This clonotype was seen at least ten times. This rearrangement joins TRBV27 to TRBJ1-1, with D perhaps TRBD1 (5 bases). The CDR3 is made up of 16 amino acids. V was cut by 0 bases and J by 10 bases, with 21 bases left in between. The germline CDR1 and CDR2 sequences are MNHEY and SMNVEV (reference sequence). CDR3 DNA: TGTGCCAGCAGTTTATCGGTAGGGGAATTCATCCTCGGAGCTTTCTTT. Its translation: CASSLSVGEFILGAFF.

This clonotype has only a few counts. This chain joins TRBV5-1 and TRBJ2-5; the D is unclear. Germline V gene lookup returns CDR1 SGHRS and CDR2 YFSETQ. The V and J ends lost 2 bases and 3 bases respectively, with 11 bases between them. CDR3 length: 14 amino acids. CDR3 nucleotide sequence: TGCGCCAGCAGCTTTTCTCTGGGGAAAGAGACCCAGTACTTC. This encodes CASSFSLGKETQYF.

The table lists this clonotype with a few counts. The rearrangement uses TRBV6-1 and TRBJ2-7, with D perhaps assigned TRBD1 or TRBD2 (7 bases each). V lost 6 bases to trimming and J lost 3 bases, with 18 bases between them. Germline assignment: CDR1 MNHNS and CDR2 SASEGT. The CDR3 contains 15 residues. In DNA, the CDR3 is TGTGCCAGCAGCACTCAGGGGGGGATGATCTACGAGCAGTACTTC. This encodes CASSTQGGMIYEQYF.

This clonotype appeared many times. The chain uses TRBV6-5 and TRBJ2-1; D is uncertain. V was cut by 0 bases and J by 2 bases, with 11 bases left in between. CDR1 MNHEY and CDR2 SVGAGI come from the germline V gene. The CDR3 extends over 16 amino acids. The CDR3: CASSYSERKTYNEQFF. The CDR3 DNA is TGTGCCAGCAGTTACTCGGAACGGAAGACCTACAATGAGCAGTTCTTC.

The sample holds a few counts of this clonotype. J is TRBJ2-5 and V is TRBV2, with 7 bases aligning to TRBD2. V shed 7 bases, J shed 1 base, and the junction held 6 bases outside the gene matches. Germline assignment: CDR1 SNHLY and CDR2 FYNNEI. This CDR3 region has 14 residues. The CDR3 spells CASKGGVSQETQYF. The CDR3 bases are TGTGCCAGCAAGGGAGGGGTGTCCCAAGAGACCCAGTACTTC.

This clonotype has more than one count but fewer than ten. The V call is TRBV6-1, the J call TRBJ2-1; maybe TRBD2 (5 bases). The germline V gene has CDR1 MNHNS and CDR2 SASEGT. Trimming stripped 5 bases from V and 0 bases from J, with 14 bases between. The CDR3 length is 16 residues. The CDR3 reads CASSTASWNSYNEQFF. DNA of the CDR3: TGTGCCAGCAGTACGGCTAGCTGGAACTCCTACAATGAGCAGTTCTTC.

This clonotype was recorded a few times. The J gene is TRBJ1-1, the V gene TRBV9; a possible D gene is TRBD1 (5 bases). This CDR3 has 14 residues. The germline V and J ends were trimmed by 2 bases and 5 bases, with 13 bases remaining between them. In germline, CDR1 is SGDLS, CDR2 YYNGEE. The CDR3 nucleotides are TGTGCCAGCAGCGTGCTCGGGGCAGGGACTGAAGCTTTCTTT. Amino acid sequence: CASSVLGAGTEAFF. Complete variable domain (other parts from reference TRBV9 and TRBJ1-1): DSGVTQTPKHLITATGQRVTLRCSPRSGDLSVYWYQQSLDQGLQFLIQYYNGEERAKGNILERFSAQQFPDLHSELNLSSLELGDSALYFCASSVLGAGTEAFFGQGTRLTVV.

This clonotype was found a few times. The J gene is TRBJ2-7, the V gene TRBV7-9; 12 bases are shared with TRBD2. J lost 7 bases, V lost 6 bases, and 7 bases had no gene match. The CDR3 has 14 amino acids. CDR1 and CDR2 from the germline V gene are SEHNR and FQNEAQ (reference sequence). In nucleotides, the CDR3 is TGTGCCAGCAGATCGCCGGGACTAGCGGGTGAGCAGTACTTC. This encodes CASRSPGLAGEQYF.

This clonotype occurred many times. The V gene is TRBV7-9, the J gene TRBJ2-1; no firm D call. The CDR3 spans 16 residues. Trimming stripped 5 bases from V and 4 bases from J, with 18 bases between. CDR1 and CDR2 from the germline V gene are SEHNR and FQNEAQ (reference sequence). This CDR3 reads CASSPRPPSPYNEQFF. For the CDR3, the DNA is TGTGCCAGCAGCCCCCGGCCCCCGTCCCCATACAATGAGCAGTTCTTC.

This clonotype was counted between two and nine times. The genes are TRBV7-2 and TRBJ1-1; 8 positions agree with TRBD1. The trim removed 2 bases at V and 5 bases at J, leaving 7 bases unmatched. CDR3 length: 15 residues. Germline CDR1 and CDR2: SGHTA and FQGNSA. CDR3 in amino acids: CASSLYGQGATEAFF. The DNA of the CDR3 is TGTGCCAGCAGCTTATACGGTCAGGGGGCGACTGAAGCTTTCTTT.

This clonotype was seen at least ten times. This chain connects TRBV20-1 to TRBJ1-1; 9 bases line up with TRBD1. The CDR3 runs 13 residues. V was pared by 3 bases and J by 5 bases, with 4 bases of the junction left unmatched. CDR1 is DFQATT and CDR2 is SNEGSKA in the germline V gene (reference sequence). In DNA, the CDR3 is TGCAGTGCTAGTCGACAGGGGGGAACTGAAGCTTTCTTT. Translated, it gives CSASRQGGTEAFF.

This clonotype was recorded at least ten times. The CDR3 spells CASSVTSGRVSSYEQYF. The CDR3 bases are TGTGCCAGCAGTGTAACTAGCGGGAGGGTTAGCTCCTACGAGCAGTACTTC. The rearrangement links TRBV2 to TRBJ2-7; TRBD2 aligns across 13 bases. The CDR3 covers 17 residues. Germline-derived CDR1 and CDR2 are SNHLY and FYNNEI. V shed 4 bases and J 0 bases; nucleotides not matched to a gene: 6.

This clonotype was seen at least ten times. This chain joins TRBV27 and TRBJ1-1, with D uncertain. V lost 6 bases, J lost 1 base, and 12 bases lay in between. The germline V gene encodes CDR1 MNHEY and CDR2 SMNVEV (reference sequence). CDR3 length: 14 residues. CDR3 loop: CASSPSSWNTEAFF. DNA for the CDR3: TGTGCCAGCAGCCCTTCATCATGGAACACTGAAGCTTTCTTT.

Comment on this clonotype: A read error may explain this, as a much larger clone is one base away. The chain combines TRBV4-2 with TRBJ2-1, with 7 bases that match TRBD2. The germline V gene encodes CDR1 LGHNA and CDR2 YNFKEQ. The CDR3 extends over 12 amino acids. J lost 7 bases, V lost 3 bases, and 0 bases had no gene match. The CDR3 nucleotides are TGTGCCAGCAGCCACGGGGGGAATGAGCAGTTCTTC. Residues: CASSHGGNEQFF.

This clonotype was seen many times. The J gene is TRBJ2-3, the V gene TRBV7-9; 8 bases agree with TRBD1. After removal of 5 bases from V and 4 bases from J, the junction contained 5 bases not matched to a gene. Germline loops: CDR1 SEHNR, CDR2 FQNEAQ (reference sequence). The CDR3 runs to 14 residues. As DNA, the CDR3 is TGTGCCAGCAGCGGACAGGGCCCCGCAGATACGCAGTATTTT. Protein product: CASSGQGPADTQYF.

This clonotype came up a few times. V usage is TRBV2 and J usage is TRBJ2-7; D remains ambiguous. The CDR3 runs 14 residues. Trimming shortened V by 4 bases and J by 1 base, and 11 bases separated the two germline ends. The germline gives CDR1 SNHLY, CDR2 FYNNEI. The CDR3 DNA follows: TGTGCCAGCAGTGGAGAGGTTACATCCTACGAGCAGTACTTC. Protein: CASSGEVTSYEQYF.

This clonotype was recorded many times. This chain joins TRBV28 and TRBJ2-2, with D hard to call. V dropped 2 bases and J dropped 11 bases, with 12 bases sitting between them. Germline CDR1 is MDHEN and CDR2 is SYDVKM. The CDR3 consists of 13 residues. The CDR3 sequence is CASSLVYGFELFF. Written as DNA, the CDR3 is TGTGCCAGCAGTTTAGTTTACGGTTTTGAGCTGTTTTTT.

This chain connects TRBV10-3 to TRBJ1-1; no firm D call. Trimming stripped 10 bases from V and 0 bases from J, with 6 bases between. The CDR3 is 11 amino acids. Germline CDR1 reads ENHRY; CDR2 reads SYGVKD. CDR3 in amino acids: CATRLNTEAFF. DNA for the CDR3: TGTGCCACCCGCTTGAACACTGAAGCTTTCTTT.

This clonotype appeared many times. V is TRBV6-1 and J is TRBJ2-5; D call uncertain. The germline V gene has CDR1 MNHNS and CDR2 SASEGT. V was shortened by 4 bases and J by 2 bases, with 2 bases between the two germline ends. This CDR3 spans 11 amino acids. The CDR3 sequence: CASSGQETQYF. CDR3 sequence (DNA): TGTGCCAGCAGTGGACAAGAGACCCAGTACTTC.

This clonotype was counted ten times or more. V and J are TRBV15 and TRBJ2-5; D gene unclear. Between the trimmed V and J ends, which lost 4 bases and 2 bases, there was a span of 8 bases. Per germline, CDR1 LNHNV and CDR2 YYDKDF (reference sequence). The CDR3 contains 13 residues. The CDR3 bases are TGTGCCACCAGCAACGGACCGCAAGAGACCCAGTACTTC. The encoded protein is CATSNGPQETQYF.